The 12 T cell receptor beta chains given below trace back to one sample, sequenced in a study of T-cell memory formation after mild COVID-19. TCRdb independently ran MiXCR on the 5' RACE reads; one entry per CDR3 protein. The table includes 150,000 to 200,000 distinct CDR3 sequences, around 10% detected once. The source material was PBMCs or a T cell subset sorted from them (not recorded which). These receptor sequences come from a man between 18 and 35 years old who had mild COVID-19 (a few samples of this study predate the infection). Cell type and time point are not known.

The J gene is TRBJ2-3, the V gene TRBV15; unclear D gene. Trimming took off 0 bases at V and 0 bases at J, with 7 bases between the two ends. Germline values: CDR1 LNHNV, CDR2 YYDKDF (reference sequence). This CDR3 is built from 15 residues. The CDR3 sequence is CATSRDGRSTDTQYF. CDR3 coding DNA: TGTGCCACCAGCAGAGATGGAAGAAGCACAGATACGCAGTATTTT.

This clonotype was found a few times. The J gene is TRBJ1-1, the V gene TRBV20-1, with TRBD1 as a possible D gene (5 bases). The CDR3 runs 14 residues. V was trimmed by 1 base and J by 0 bases, leaving 9 bases between them. Germline values: CDR1 DFQATT, CDR2 SNEGSKA (reference sequence). The CDR3 region has the DNA TGCAGTGCTAGAGGGGGCAGTCTGAACACTGAAGCTTTCTTT. It yields the protein CSARGGSLNTEAFF.

The chain uses TRBV20-1 and TRBJ1-5; 8 nucleotides match TRBD1. The V segment lost 0 bases and the J segment 2 bases; nucleotides outside the gene matches: 6. Per germline, CDR1 DFQATT and CDR2 SNEGSKA (reference sequence). This CDR3 spans 16 amino acids. CDR3 in DNA: TGCAGTGCTAGAGAGGCGCCAGGGGGCGGCAATCAGCCCCAGCATTTT. Translated, it gives CSAREAPGGGNQPQHF.

The J gene is TRBJ2-2, the V gene TRBV6-2 or TRBV6-3; the D is unclear. The CDR3 runs to 12 residues. Per germline, CDR1 MNHEY and CDR2 SVGEGT. V gave up 5 bases and J gave up 7 bases, with 8 bases separating them. CDR3 coding DNA: TGTGCCAGCAGTCAGACTTACGGGGAGCTGTTTTTT. As protein: CASSQTYGELFF.

The rearrangement links TRBV7-2 to TRBJ2-3; the D is unclear. Trimming took 3 bases from V and 5 from J, leaving 15 bases between them. CDR1 is SGHTA and CDR2 is FQGNSA in the germline V gene. This CDR3 is built from 15 residues. The DNA for the CDR3 is TGTGCCAGCAGCTTTGCAGGCCCGGCGAAAGATACGCAGTATTTT. It translates to CASSFAGPAKDTQYF.

This clonotype was counted a few times. The V call is TRBV20-1, the J call TRBJ1-2, with D possibly matching TRBD1 (5 bases). CDR1 DFQATT and CDR2 SNEGSKA come from the germline V gene (reference sequence). The germline V and J ends were trimmed by 8 bases and 7 bases, with 17 bases remaining between them. CDR3 length equals 12 residues. The chain's CDR3 is CSIGTLEGGYTF. The CDR3 bases are TGCAGTATAGGGACGCTCGAGGGTGGCTACACCTTC.

This clonotype was counted a few times. The rearrangement joins TRBV7-2 to TRBJ1-1; 7 positions agree with TRBD1. With V trimmed by 5 bases and J by 3 bases, 6 bases remained unmatched. Germline assignment: CDR1 SGHTA and CDR2 FQGNSA. The CDR3 contains 14 residues. The CDR3 spells CASSVPGQYTEAFF. The CDR3 nucleotides are TGTGCCAGCAGCGTACCGGGACAGTACACTGAAGCTTTCTTT.

The chain carries TRBV7-9 and TRBJ1-1; a possible D gene is TRBD1 (6 bases). V lost 6 bases, J lost 0 bases, and 20 bases lay in between. Germline V lookup: CDR1 SEHNR, CDR2 FQNEAQ (reference sequence). The CDR3 totals 17 residues. The CDR3 bases are TGTGCCAGCAGTTCTCCCCCGGGGGGCCAAATGAACACTGAAGCTTTCTTT. This codes for CASSSPPGGQMNTEAFF.

The table lists this clonotype with a few counts. The chain recombines TRBV6-2 or TRBV6-3 with TRBJ2-3, with D unclear. The germline V gene encodes CDR1 MNHEY and CDR2 SVGEGT. The CDR3 is 14 residues long. Trimming cost V 2 bases and J 0 bases, with 6 bases left between them. The CDR3 sequence is CASSYLRSTDTQYF. Here the CDR3 DNA reads TGTGCCAGCAGTTACCTTCGTAGCACAGATACGCAGTATTTT.

Only a few counts were recorded for this clonotype. The chain combines TRBV7-2 with TRBJ2-7; 8 positions agree with TRBD2. In germline, CDR1 is SGHTA, CDR2 FQGNSA. This CDR3 spans 14 amino acids. V gave up 2 bases and J gave up 3 bases; unmatched junction bases: 3. The CDR3 nucleotides read TGTGCCAGCAGCTTAAGCGGGGGCGGCTACGAGCAGTACGTC. This translates into CASSLSGGGYEQYV.

This clonotype turned up a few times. The V gene is TRBV9, the J gene TRBJ1-6; D is unclear. V lost 0 bases and J lost 6, with 7 bases in between. Germline V lookup: CDR1 SGDLS, CDR2 YYNGEE. CDR3 length: 14 residues. The CDR3 here is CASSVEAGNSPLHF. CDR3 nucleotide sequence: TGTGCCAGCAGCGTAGAGGCTGGTAATTCACCCCTCCACTTT.

This clonotype was counted between two and nine times. The V and J genes are TRBV4-1 and TRBJ2-5; 9 bases line up with TRBD2. The CDR3 length is 15 residues. V shed 4 bases, J shed 5 bases, and the junction held 8 bases outside the gene matches. The germline V gene has CDR1 MGHRA and CDR2 YSYEKL. The CDR3 spells CASSLLGLAGETQYF. The CDR3 bases are TGCGCCAGCAGCCTTCTCGGGCTAGCGGGGGAGACCCAGTACTTC.